This T cell receptor beta chain appears in the sequencing data of a study of blood T cell repertoires in COVID-19. Study at large: The origin of the acute and convalescent COVID-19 samples was the United States, Italy and Spain. The analysed material was cDNA or gDNA that came from T cells, B-cell-depleted T cells, or PBMCs.

Under the authors' procedure: Amplification with reference gene primers provided the estimates of nucleated cell counts. The method was immunoSEQ multiplex PCR; TCRdb's version includes in-frame clones alone and lacks a portion of them. D and trimming come from the DNA, and the V and J calls and clone size come from that table. Counted here are over 50,000 clones, about 89% occurring once; the ten biggest clones make up approximately 7%. Trimming took 4 bases from V and 3 from J, leaving 14 bases between them. Germline V gene data show CDR1 as SEHNR and CDR2 as FQNEAQ (reference sequence). The CDR3 spans 15 residues.

This chain connects TRBV7-9 to TRBJ2-3, with D perhaps TRBD1 (5 bases). The receptor was derived from a man in his sixties with acute or convalescent COVID-19. The material sequenced was peripheral blood. The CDR3 nucleotides read TGTGCCAGCAGCTCCCGGACAATAGGAACAGATACGCAGTATTTT. Protein product: CASSSRTIGTDTQYF.